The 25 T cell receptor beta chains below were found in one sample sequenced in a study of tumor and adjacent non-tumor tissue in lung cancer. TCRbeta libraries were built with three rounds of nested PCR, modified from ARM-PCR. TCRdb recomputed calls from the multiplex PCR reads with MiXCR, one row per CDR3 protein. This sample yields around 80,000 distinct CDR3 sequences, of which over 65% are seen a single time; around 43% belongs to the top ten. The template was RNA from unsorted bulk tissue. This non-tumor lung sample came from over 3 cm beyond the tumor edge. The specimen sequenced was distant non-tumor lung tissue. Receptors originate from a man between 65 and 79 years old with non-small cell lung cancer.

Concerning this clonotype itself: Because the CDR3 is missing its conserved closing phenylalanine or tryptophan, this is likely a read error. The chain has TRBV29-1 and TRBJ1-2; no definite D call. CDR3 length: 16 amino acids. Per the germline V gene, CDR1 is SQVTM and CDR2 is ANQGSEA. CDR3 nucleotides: TGCAGCGTTGTCCCCTATCAATTCTCGGGAGAAGATGGTTACACCTTG. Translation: CSVVPYQFSGEDGYTL.

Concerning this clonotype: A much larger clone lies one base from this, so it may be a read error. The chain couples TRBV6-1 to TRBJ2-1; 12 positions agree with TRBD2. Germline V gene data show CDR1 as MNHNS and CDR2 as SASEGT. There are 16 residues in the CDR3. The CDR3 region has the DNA TGTGCCAGCAGCCAGAGGACTAGCGGGGTTTACAGTGAGCAGTTCTTC. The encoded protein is CASSQRTSGVYSEQFF.

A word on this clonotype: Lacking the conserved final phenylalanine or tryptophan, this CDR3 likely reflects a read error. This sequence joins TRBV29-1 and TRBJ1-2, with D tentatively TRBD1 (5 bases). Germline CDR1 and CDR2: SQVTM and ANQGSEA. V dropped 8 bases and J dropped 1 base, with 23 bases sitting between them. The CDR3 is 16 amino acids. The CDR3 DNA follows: TGCAGCACTCTCCCCTACCTGGGACCAGATAACTATGGCTACACCTAC. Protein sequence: CSTLPYLGPDNYGYTY.

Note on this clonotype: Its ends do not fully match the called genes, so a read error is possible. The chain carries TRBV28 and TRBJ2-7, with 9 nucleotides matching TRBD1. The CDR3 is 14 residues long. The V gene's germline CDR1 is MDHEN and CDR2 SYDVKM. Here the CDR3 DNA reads TGTGCCTGCAGTTTGTCCACAGGGGGCTACGCGCAGTACTTC. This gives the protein CACSLSTGGYAQYF.

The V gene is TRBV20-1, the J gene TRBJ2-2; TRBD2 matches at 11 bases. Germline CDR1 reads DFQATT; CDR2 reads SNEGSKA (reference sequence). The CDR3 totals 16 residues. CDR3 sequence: CIAYPTSGTSTGELFF. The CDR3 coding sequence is TGCATTGCCTACCCGACTAGCGGGACATCTACCGGGGAGCTGTTTTTT.

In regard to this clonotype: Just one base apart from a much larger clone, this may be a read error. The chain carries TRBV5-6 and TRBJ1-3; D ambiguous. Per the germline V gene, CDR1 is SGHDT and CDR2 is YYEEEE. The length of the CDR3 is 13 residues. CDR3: CARSLVGRATIYF. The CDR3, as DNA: TGTGCCAGGAGCTTGGTGGGCCGAGCCACCATATATTTT.

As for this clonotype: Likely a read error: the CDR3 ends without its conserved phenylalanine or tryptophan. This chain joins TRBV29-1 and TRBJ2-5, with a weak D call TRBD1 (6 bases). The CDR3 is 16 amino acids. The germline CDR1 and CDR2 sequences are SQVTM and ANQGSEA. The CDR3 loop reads CSAKPYLQTGQEIQYL. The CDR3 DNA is TGCAGCGCCAAGCCCTACCTACAGACAGGTCAAGAGATCCAGTACCTC.

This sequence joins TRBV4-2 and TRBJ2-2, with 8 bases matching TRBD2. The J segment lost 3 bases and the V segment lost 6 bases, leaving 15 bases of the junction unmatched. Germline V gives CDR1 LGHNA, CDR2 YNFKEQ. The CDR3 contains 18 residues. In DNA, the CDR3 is TGTGCCAGCAGGCAATGGACTAACGGGAGGGCGGACACCGGGGAGCTGTTTTTT. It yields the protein CASRQWTNGRADTGELFF.

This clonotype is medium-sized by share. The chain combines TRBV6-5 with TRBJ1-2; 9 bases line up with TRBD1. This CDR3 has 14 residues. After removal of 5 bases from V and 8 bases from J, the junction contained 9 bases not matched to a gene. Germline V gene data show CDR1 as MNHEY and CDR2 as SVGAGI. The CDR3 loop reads CASSSGQGMRGYTF. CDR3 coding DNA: TGTGCCAGCAGTAGTGGACAGGGGATGAGAGGCTACACCTTC.

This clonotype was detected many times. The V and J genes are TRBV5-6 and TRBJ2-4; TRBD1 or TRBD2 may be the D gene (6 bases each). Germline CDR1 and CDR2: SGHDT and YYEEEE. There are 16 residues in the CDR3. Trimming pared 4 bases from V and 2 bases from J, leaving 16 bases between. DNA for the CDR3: TGTGCCAGCAGCACGCTGAGGGGGGACCCCAAAAACATTCAGTACTTC. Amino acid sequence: CASSTLRGDPKNIQYF.

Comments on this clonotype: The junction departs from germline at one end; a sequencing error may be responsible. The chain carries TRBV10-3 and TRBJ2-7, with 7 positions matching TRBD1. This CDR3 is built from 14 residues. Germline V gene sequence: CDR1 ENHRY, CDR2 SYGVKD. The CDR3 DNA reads TGTGCCACCAGTAAGAGGGACAGCTCCTACGAGCAATACTTC. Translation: CATSKRDSSYEQYF.

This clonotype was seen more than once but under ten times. The CDR3 spells CAISEGLADLSYEQYF. As DNA, the CDR3 is TGTGCCATCAGTGAGGGACTAGCGGATCTCTCCTACGAGCAGTACTTC. The J gene is TRBJ2-7, the V gene TRBV10-3, with 10 bases lining up with TRBD2. J lost 0 bases, V lost 2 bases, and 4 bases had no gene match. CDR3 length: 16 amino acids. CDR1 is ENHRY and CDR2 is SYGVKD in the germline V gene.

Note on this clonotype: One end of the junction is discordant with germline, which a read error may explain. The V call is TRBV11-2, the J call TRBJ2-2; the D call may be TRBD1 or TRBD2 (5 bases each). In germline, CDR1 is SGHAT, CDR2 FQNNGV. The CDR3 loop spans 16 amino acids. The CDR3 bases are TGTGCCAGCAGCTTAATGGGCATAGGGGTTGCCGGGGAGTTGTTTTTT. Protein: CASSLMGIGVAGELFF.

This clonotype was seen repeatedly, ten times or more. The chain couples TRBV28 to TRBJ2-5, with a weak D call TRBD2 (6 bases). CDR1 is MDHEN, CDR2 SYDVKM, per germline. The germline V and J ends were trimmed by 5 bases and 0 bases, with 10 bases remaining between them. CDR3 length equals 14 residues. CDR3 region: CASSIRDYQETQYF. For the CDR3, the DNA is TGTGCCAGCAGTATCCGGGACTACCAAGAGACCCAGTACTTC.

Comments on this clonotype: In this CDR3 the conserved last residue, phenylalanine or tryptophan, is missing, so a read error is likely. CDR3 loop: CASSEERDNQPQHC. The DNA for the CDR3 is TGTGCCAGCAGTGAAGAAAGGGACAATCAGCCCCAGCATTGT. The gene calls are TRBV6-1 and TRBJ1-5; D gene uncertain. Germline values: CDR1 MNHNS, CDR2 SASEGT. The CDR3 covers 14 residues. Trimming stripped 1 base from V and 3 bases from J, with 7 bases between.

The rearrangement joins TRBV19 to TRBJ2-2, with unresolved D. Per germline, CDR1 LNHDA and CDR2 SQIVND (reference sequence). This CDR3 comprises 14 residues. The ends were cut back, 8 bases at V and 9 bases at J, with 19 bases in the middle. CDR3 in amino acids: CASQKTIRLRELFF. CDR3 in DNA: TGTGCCAGTCAGAAAACCATACGGCTCAGGGAGCTGTTTTTT.

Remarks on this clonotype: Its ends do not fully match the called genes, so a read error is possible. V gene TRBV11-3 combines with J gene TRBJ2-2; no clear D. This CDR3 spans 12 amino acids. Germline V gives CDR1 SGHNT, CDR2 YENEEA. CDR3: CDSSLSTGELFF. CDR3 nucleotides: TGTGACAGCAGCTTAAGCACCGGGGAGCTGTTTTTT.

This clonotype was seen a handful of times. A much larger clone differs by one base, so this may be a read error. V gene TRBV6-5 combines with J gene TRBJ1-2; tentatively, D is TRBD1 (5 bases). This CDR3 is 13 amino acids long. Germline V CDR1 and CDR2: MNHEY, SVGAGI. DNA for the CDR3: TGTTCCAGCAGTTATTCGGGGCAATTGGGCTACACCTTC. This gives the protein CSSSYSGQLGYTF.

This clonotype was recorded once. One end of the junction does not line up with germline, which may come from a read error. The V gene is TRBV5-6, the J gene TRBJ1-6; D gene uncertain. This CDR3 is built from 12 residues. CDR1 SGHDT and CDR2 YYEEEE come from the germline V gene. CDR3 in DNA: TGTGCCAGCAGCCACGCTGGATCACCCCTCCACTTC. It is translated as CASSHAGSPLHF.

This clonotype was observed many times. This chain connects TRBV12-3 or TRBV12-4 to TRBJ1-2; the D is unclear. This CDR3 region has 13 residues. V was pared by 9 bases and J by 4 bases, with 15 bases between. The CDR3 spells CARPPARAYGYTF. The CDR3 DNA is TGTGCCAGACCTCCGGCCAGAGCCTATGGCTACACCTTC.

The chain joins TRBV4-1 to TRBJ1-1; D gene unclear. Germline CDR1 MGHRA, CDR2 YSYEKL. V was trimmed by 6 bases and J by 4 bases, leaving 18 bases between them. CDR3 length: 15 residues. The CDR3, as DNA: TGCGCCAGCAGTCCGGAGGGCACTTCAGTCACTGAAGCTTTCTTT. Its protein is CASSPEGTSVTEAFF.

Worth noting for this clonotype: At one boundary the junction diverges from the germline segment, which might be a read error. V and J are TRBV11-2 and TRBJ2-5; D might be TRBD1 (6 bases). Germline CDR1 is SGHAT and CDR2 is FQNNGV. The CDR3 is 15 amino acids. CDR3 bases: TGTGCTAGCAGCCCGGGGACACTTGGGCTAGAGACCCAGTACTTC. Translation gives CASSPGTLGLETQYF.

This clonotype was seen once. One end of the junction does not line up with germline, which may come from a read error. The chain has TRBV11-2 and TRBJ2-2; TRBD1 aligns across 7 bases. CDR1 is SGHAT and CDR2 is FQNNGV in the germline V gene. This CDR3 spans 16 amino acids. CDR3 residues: CASSLAGTGVAGERYF. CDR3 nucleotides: TGTGCCAGCAGCTTAGCTGGCACAGGGGTTGCCGGGGAGCGGTATTTT.

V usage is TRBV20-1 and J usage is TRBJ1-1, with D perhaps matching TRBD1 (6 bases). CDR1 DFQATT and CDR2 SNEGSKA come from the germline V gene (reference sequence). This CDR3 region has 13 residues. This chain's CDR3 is CAGADSMNAAAFF. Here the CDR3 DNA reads TGCGCGGGGGCAGACTCCATGAACGCTGCAGCTTTCTTT.

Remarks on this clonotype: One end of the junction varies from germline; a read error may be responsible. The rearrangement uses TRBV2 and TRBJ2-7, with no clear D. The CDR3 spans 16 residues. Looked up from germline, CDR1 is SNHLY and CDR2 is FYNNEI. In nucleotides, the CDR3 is TGTGCAAGCAGTGAAGCGATCCGCTGGCGGCTATCCGAGCAGTACTTC. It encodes CASSEAIRWRLSEQYF.